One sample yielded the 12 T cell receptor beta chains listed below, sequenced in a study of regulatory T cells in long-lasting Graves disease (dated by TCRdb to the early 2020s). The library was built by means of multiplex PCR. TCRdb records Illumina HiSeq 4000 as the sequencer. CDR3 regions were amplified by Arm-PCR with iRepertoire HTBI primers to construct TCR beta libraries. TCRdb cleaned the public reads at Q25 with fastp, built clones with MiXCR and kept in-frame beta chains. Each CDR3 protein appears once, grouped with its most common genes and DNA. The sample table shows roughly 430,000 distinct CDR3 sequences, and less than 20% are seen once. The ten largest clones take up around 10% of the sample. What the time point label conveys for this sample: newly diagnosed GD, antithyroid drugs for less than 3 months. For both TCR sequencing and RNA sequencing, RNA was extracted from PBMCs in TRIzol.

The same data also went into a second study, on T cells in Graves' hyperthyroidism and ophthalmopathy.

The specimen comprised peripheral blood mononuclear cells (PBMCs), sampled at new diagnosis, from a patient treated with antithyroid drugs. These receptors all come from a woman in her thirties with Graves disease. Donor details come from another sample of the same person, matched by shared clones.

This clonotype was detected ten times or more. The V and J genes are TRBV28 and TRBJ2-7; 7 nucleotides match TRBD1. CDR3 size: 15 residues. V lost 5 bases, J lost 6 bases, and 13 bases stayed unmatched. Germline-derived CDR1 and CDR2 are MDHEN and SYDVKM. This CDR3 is CASSIPGQRSLEQYF. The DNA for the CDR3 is TGTGCCAGCAGTATACCGGGACAGAGGTCCCTCGAGCAGTACTTC.

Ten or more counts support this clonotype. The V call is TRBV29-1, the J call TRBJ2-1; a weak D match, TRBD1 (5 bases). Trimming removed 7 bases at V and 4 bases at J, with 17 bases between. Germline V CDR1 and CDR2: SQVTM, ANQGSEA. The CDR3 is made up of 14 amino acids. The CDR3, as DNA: TGCAGCGCCACAAAGGGTCAGGGATACAATGAGCAGTTCTTC. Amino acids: CSATKGQGYNEQFF.

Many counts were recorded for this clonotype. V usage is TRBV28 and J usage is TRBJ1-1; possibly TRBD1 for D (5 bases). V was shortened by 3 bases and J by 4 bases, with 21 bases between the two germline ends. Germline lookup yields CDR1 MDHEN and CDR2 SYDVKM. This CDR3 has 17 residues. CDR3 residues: CASSLGGGPRVGTEAFF. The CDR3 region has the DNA TGTGCCAGCAGTTTGGGGGGGGGACCCCGGGTAGGCACTGAAGCTTTCTTT.

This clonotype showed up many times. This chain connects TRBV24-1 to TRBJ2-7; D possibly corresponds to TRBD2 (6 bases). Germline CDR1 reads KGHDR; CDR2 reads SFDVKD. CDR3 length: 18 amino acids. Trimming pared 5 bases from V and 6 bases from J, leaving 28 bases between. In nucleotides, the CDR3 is TGTGCCACCAGTGTCCTTCTCCCGGGACTCCGTTCGGAAGGCGAGCAGTACTTC. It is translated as CATSVLLPGLRSEGEQYF.

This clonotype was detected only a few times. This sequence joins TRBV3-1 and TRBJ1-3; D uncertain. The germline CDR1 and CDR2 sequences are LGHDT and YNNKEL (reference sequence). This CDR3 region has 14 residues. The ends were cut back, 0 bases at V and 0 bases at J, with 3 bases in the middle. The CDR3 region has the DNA TGTGCCAGCAGCCAAGAGGTCTCTGGAAACACCATATATTTT. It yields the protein CASSQEVSGNTIYF. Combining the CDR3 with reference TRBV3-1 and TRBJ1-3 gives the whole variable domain DTAVSQTPKYLVTQMGNDKSIKCEQNLGHDTMYWYKQDSKKFLKIMFSYNNKELIINETVPNRFSPKSPDKAHLNLHINSLELGDSAVYFCASSQEVSGNTIYFGEGSWLTVV.

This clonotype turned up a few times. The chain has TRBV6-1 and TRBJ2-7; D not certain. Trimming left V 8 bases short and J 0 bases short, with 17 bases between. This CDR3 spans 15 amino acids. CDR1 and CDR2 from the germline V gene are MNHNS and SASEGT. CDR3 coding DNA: TGTGCCAGCCAAGCGTCGGCCTTCAGCTCCTACGAGCAGTACTTC. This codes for CASQASAFSSYEQYF.

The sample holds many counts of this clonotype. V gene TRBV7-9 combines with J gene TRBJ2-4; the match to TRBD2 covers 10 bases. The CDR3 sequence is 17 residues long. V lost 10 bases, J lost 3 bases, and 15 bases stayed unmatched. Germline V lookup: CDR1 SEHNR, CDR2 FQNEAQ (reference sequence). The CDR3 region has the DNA TGTGCCACCTCCTCCAGGGAGCGGGGGGGAGACAAAAACATTCAGTACTTC. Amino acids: CATSSRERGGDKNIQYF.

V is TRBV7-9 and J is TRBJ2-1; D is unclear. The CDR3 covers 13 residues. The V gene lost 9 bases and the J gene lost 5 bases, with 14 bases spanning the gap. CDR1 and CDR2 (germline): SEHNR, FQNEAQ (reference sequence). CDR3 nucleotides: TGTGCCAGTAGGCCTCCTAGGCACAATGAGCAGTTCTTC. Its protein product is CASRPPRHNEQFF.

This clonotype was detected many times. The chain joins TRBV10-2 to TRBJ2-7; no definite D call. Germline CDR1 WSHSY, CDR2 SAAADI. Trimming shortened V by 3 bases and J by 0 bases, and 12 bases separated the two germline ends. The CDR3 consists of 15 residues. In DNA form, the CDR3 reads TGCGCCAGCAGTGAATGGGGTTCTCGCTCCTACGAGCAGTACTTC. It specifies CASSEWGSRSYEQYF.

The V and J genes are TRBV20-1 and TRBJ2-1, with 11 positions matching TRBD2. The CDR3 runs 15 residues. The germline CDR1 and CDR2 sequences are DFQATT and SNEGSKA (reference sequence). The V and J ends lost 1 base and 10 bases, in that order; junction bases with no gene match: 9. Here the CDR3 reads CSARAGLAGRGEQFF. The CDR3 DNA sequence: TGCAGTGCTAGAGCCGGACTAGCGGGTAGAGGGGAGCAGTTCTTC.

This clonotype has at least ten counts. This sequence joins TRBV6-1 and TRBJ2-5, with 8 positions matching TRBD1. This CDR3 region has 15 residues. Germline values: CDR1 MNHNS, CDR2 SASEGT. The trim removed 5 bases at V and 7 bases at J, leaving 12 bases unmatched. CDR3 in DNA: TGTGCCAGCAGTACCCCGGGACAGGTAGACGGGACCCAGTACTTC. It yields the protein CASSTPGQVDGTQYF.

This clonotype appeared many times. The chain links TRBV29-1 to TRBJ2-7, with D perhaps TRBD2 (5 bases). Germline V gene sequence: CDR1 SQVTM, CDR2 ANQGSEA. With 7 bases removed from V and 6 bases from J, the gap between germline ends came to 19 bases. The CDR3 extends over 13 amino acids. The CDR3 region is CSAAPRREGEQYF. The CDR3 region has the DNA TGCAGCGCTGCACCCCGTCGTGAGGGCGAGCAGTACTTC.